The sequence of this T cell receptor (beta chain) was determined in a study of blood T cell repertoires in COVID-19. CDR1 and CDR2 (germline): WNHNN, SYGVQD (reference sequence). Trimming stripped 6 bases from V and 0 bases from J, with 10 bases between. This CDR3 is built from 14 residues. As handled by the study authors: From reference gene primer amplification, estimates of nucleated cell counts were derived. Produced via immunoSEQ multiplex PCR; TCRdb's table is partial and in-frame only. V and J calls and clone size are as listed in that table; D and trimming were resolved from the DNA. The sample yields some 210,000 clones, 75% to 85% seen once.

The material sequenced was PBMCs or T cells enriched from blood (not recorded which). The TCR originated in a man aged 25 to 45 with acute COVID-19. V gene TRBV10-1 combines with J gene TRBJ2-3; a possible D gene is TRBD1 (6 bases). The chain's CDR3 is CASSRDTSTDTQYF. The DNA for the CDR3 is TGCGCCAGCAGCCGGGACACTAGCACAGATACGCAGTATTTT.